This T cell receptor beta chain was documented in a study of shared clonotypes between healthy human individuals. Overall study results and limits: Large sequencing depth failed to make sorted-subset sequencing complete, rarefaction showed.

Sequenced by immunoSEQ multiplex PCR; TCRdb stores in-frame clones only, minus some. In the table there are fewer than 1.4 million clones, about 80% of which are singletons. Remarks on this clone: Its target is not known.

This sequence was found in a man younger than 35 in good health. Some clones in this sample may be carry-over from other donors' samples. The source material was memory CD4+ T cells from PBMCs. The subset is: CD45RA-negative fraction.

The CDR3 nucleotides are TGCGCCAGCAGTCAATGCACAGGACCTGAGGACAATGAGCAGTTCTTC. This sequence encodes CASSQCTGPEDNEQFF. The chain recombines TRBV23-1 with TRBJ2-1; a possible D gene is TRBD1 (5 bases). TRBV23-1 falls under the ORF class, with uncertain function. V shed 1 base and J shed 5 bases, with 15 bases lying between them. There are 16 residues in the CDR3.